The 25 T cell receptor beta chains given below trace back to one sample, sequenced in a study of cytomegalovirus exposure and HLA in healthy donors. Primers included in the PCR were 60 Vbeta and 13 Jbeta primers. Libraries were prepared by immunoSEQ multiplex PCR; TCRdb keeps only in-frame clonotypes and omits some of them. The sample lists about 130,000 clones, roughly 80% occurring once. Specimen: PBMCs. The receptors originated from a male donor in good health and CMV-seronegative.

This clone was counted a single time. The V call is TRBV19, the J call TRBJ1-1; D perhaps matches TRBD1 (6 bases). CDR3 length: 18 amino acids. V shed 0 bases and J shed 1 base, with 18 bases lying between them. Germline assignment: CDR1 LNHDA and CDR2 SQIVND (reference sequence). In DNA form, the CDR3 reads TGTGCCAGTAGTATAGATAGGGACACAGGGCCGGGGAACACTGAAGCTTTCTTT. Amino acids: CASSIDRDTGPGNTEAFF.

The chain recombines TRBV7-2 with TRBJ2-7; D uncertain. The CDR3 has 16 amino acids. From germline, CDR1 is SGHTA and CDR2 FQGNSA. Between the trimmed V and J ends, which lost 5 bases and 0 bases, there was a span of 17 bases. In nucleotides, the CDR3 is TGTGCCAGCAGCCAGCATCCGGGTCCCAGCTCCTACGAGCAGTACTTC. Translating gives CASSQHPGPSSYEQYF. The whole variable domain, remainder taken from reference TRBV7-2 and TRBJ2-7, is GAGVSQSPSNKVTEKGKDVELRCDPISGHTALYWYRQSLGQGLEFLIYFQGNSAPDKSGLPSDRFSAERTGGSVSTLTIQRTQQEDSAVYLCASSQHPGPSSYEQYFGPGTRLTVT.

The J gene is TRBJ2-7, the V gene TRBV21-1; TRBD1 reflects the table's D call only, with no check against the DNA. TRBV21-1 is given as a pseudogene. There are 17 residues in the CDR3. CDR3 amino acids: CASSKGGPSGVSYEQYF. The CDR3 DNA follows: TGTGCCAGCAGCAAAGGAGGCCCCTCAGGGGTATCCTACGAGCAGTACTTC.

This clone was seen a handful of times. CDR3 in DNA: TGTGCCAGCAGCAATCACAGGGACACCGGGGAGCTGTTTTTT. Amino acid sequence: CASSNHRDTGELFF. V and J are TRBV11-2 and TRBJ2-2; D is perhaps TRBD1 (6 bases). In germline, CDR1 is SGHAT, CDR2 FQNNGV. V shed 5 bases and J shed 3 bases, with 10 bases lying between them. CDR3 length: 14 residues.

CDR3 nucleotides: TGTGCCAGCAGTTTACCCTTACTCCGGGACAGCAACAACATTCAGTACTTC. It translates to CASSLPLLRDSNNIQYF. The rearrangement uses TRBV28 and TRBJ2-4, with 7 bases that match TRBD1. Germline loops: CDR1 MDHEN, CDR2 SYDVKM. This CDR3 comprises 17 residues. The junction had 14 bases not matched to a gene; V was cut back by 2 bases and J by 7 bases.

The CDR3 loop is CASSPSERRNYGYTF. The CDR3, as DNA: TGTGCCAGCTCACCAAGCGAACGGCGGAACTATGGCTACACCTTC. This chain links TRBV18 with TRBJ1-2; no reliable D call. The V end lost 2 bases, the J end lost 2 bases, and 12 bases lay between the germline ends. This CDR3 contains 15 residues. Germline V gene lookup returns CDR1 KGHSH and CDR2 LQKENI.

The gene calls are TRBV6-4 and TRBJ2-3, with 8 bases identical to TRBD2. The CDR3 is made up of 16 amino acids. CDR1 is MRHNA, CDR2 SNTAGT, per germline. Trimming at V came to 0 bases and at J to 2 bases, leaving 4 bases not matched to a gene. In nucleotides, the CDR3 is TGTGCCAGCAGTGACTCCGGCGGGGGGTCCACAGATACGCAGTATTTT. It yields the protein CASSDSGGGSTDTQYF.

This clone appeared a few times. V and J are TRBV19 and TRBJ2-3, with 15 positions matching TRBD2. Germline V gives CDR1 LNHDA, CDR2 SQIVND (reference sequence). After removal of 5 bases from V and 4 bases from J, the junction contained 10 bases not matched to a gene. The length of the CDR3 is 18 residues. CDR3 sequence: CASSFSGTSGRRADTQYF. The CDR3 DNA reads TGTGCCAGTAGTTTCTCCGGGACTAGCGGGAGGCGTGCAGATACGCAGTATTTT.

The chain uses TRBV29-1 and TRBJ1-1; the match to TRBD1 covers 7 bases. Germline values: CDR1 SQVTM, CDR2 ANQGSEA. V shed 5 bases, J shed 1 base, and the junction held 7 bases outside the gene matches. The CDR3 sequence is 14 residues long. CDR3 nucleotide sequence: TGCAGCGTTTGGACGACAGGGACGAACACTGAAGCTTTCTTT. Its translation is CSVWTTGTNTEAFF.

The chain's CDR3 is CASSDEALNGNTEAFF. CDR3 DNA: TGTGCCAGCAGTGATGAGGCCCTCAACGGGAACACTGAAGCTTTCTTT. This chain connects TRBV2 to TRBJ1-1; D is unresolved. Germline CDR1 reads SNHLY; CDR2 reads FYNNEI. V lost 3 bases, J lost 1 base, and 15 bases lay in between. This CDR3 region has 16 residues.

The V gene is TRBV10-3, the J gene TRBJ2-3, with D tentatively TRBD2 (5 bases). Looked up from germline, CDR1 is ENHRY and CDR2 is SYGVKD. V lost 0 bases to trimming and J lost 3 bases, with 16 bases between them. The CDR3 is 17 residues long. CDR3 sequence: CAISESNWNRDTDTQYF. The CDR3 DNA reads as TGTGCCATCAGTGAGTCGAATTGGAACCGGGATACAGATACGCAGTATTTT.

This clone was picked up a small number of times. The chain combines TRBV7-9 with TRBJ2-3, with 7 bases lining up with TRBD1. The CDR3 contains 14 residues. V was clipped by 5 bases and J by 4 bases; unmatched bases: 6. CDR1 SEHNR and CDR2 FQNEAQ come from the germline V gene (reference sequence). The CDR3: CASSLAQGPDTQYF. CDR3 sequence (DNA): TGTGCCAGCAGCCTGGCACAGGGGCCAGATACGCAGTATTTT.

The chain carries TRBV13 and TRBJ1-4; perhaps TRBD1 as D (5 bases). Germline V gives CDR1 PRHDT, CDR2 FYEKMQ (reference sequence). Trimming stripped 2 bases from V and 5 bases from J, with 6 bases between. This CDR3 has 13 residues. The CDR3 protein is CASSLRTNEKLFF. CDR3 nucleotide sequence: TGTGCCAGCAGCTTAAGGACAAATGAAAAACTGTTTTTT. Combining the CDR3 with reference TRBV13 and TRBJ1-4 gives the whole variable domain AAGVIQSPRHLIKEKRETATLKCYPIPRHDTVYWYQQGPGQDPQFLISFYEKMQSDKGSIPDRFSAQQFSDYHSELNMSSLELGDSALYFCASSLRTNEKLFFGSGTQLSVL.

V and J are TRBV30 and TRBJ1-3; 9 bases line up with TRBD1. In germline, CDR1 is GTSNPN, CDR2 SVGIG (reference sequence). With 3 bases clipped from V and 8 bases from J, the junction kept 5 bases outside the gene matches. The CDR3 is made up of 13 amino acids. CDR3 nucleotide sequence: TGTGCCTGGAGCCACAGGACAGGGGACACCATATATTTT. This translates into CAWSHRTGDTIYF.

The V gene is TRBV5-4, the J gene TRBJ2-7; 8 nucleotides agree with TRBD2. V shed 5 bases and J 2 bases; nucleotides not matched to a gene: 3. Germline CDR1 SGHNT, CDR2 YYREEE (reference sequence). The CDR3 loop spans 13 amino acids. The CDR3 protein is CASSPGGPYEQYF. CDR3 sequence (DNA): TGTGCCAGCAGTCCGGGAGGGCCCTACGAGCAGTACTTC.

The CDR3 coding sequence is TGTGCCAGCAGTTTAATATCCTCTGGGGCCAACGTCCTGACTTTC. This gives the protein CASSLISSGANVLTF. V is TRBV28 and J is TRBJ2-6; D remains ambiguous. V gave up 2 bases and J gave up 0 bases, with 5 bases separating them. The CDR3 is made up of 15 amino acids. Germline CDR1 reads MDHEN; CDR2 reads SYDVKM. Full variable domain (missing parts from reference TRBV28 and TRBJ2-6): DVKVTQSSRYLVKRTGEKVFLECVQDMDHENMFWYRQDPGLGLRLIYFSYDVKMKEKGDIPEGYSVSREKKERFSLILESASTNQTSMYLCASSLISSGANVLTFGAGSRLTVL.

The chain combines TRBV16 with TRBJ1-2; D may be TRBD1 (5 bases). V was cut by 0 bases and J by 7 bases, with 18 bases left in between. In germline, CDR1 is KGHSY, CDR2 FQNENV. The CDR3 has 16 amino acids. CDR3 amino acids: CASSQSIGQGGGGYTF. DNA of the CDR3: TGTGCCAGCAGCCAATCGATAGGCCAGGGAGGAGGTGGCTACACCTTC.

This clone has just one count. This CDR3 is CASSLFAGEKLFF. For the CDR3, the DNA is TGTGCCAGCAGCTTATTCGCGGGGGAAAAACTGTTTTTT. J is TRBJ1-4 and V is TRBV7-8; D is unclear. Germline V gene sequence: CDR1 SGHVS, CDR2 FQNEAQ. The ends were cut back, 2 bases at V and 8 bases at J, with 9 bases in the middle. CDR3 length: 13 residues. The entire variable domain, with the rest obtained from reference TRBV7-8 and TRBJ1-4, is as follows: GAGVSQSPRYKVAKRGQDVALRCDPISGHVSLFWYQQALGQGPEFLTYFQNEAQLDKSGLPSDRFFAERPEGSVSTLKIQRTQQEDSAVYLCASSLFAGEKLFFGSGTQLSVL.

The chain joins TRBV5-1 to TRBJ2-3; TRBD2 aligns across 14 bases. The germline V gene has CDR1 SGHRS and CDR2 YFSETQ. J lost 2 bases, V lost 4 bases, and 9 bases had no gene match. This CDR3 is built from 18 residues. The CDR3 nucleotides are TGCGCCAGCAGCCCCGGGACTAGCGGGGGCATCCTCACAGATACGCAGTATTTT. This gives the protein CASSPGTSGGILTDTQYF.

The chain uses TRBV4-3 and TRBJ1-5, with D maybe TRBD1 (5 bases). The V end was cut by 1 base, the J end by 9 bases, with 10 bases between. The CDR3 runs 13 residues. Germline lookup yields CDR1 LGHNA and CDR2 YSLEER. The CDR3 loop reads CASSQARGGPQHF. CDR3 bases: TGCGCCAGCAGCCAAGCCCGGGGGGGGCCCCAGCATTTT.

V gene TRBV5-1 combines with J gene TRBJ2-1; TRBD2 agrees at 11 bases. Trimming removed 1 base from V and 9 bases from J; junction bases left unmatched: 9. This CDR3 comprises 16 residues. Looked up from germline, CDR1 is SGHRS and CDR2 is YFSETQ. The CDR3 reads CASSLISGLAEIEQFF. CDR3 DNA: TGCGCCAGCAGCTTGATCTCGGGACTAGCGGAGATTGAGCAGTTCTTC.

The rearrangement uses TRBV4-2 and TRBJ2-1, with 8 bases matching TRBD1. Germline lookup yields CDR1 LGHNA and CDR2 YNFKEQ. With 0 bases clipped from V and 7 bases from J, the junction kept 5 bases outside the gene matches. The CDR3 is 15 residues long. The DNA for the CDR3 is TGTGCCAGCAGCCAAGATTGGAACAGGGGGAATGAGCAGTTCTTC. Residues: CASSQDWNRGNEQFF.

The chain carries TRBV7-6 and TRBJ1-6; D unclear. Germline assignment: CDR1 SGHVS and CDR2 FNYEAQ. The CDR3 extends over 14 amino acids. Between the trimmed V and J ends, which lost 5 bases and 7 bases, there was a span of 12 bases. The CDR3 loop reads CASSPTELNSPLHF. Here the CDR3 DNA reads TGTGCCAGCAGCCCCACCGAGCTCAATTCACCCCTCCACTTT.

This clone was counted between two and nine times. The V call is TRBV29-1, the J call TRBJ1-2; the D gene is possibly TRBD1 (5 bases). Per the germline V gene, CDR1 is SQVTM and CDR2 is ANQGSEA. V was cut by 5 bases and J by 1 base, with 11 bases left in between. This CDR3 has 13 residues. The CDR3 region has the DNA TGCAGCGTTCCCCGGGGGGGTAACTATGGCTACACCTTC. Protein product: CSVPRGGNYGYTF.

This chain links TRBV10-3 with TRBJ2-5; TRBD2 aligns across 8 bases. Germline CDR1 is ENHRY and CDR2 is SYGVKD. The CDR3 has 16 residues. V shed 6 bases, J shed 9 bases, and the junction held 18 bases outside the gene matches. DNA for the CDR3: TGTGCCATCAGCCCGGGGGGGGCTAGCGGCCTCGGAGCCCAGTACTTC. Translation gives CAISPGGASGLGAQYF.